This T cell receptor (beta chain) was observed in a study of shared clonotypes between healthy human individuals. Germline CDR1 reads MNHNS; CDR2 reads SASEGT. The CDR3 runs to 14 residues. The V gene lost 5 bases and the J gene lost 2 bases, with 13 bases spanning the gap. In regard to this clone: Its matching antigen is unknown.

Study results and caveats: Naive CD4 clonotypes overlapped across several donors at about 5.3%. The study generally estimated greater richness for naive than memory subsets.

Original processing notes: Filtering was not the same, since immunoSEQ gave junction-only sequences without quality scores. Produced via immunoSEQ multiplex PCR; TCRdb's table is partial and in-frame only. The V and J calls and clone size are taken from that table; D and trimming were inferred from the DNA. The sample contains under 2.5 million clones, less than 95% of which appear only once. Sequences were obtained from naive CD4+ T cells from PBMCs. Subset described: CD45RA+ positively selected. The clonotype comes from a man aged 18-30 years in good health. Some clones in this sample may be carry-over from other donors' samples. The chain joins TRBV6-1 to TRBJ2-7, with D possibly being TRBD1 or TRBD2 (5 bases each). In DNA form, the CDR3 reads TGTGCCAGCAGTAACCGGGACGGCCCCTACGAGCAGTACTTC. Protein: CASSNRDGPYEQYF.